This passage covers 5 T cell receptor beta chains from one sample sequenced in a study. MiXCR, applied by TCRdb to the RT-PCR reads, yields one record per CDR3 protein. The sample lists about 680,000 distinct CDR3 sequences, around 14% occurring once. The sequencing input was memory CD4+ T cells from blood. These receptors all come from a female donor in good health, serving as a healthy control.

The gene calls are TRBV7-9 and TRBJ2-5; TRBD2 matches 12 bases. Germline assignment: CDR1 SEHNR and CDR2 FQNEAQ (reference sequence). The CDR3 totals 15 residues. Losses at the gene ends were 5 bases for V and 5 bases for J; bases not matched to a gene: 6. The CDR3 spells CASSPTSGGTETQYF. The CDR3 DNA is TGTGCCAGCAGCCCGACTAGCGGGGGAACCGAGACCCAGTACTTC.

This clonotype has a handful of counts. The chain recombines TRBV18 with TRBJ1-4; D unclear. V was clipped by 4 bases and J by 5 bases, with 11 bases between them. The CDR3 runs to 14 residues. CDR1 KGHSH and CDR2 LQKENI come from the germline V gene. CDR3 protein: CASSQQDTNEKLFF. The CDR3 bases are TGTGCCAGCTCACAGCAGGATACCAATGAAAAACTGTTTTTT.

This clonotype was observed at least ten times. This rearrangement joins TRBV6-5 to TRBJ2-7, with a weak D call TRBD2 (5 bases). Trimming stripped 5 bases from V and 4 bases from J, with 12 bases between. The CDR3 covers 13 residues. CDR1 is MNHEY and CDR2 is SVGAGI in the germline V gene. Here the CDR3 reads CASSTPWEYEQYF. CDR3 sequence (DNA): TGTGCCAGCAGTACGCCTTGGGAGTACGAGCAGTACTTC.

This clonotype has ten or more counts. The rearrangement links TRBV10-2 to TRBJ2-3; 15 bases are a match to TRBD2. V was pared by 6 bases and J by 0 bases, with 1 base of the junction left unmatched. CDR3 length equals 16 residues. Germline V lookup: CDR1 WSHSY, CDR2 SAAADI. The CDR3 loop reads CASSGLAGGSTDTQYF. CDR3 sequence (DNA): TGCGCCAGCAGCGGACTAGCGGGGGGGAGCACAGATACGCAGTATTTT.

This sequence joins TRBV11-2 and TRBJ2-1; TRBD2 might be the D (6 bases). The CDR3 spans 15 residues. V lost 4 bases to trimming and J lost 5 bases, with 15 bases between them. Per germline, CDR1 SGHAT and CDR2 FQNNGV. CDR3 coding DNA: TGTGCCAGCAGCTCCCGAAGGAGGGACGACAATGAGCAGTTCTTC. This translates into CASSSRRRDDNEQFF.